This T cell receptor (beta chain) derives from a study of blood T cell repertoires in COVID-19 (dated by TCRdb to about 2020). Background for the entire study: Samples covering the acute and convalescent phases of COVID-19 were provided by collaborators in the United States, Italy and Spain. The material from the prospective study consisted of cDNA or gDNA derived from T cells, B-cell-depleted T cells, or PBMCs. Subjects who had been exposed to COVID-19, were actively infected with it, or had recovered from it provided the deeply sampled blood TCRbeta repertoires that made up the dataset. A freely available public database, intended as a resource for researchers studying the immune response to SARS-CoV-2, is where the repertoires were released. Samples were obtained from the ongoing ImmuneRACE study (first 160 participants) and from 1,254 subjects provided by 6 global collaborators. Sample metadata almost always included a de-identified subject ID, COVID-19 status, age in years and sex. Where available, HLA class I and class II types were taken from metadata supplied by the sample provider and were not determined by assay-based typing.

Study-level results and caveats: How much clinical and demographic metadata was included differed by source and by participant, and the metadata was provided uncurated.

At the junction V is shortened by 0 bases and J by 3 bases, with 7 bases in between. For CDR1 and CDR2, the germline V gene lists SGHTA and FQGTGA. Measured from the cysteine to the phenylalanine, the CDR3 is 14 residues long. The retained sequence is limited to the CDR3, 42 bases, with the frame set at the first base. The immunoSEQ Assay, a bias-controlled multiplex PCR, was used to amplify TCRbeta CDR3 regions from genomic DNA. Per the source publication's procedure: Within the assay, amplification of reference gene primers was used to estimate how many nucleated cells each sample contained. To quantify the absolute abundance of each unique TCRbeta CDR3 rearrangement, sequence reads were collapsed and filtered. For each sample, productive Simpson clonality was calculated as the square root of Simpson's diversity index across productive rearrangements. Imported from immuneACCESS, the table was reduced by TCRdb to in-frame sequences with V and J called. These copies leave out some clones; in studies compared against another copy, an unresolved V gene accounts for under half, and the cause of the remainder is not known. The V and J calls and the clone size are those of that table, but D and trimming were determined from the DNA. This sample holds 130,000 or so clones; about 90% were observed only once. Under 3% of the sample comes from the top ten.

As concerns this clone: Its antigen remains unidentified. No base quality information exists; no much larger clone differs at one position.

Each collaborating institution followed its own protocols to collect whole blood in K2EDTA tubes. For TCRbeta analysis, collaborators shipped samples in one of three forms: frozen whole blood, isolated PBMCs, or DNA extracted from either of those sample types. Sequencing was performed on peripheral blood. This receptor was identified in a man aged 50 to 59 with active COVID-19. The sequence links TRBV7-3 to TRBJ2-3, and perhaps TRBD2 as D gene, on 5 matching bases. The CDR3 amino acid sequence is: CASSLTRGTDTQYF. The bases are TGTGCCAGCAGCTTAACCCGCGGGACAGATACGCAGTATTTT.